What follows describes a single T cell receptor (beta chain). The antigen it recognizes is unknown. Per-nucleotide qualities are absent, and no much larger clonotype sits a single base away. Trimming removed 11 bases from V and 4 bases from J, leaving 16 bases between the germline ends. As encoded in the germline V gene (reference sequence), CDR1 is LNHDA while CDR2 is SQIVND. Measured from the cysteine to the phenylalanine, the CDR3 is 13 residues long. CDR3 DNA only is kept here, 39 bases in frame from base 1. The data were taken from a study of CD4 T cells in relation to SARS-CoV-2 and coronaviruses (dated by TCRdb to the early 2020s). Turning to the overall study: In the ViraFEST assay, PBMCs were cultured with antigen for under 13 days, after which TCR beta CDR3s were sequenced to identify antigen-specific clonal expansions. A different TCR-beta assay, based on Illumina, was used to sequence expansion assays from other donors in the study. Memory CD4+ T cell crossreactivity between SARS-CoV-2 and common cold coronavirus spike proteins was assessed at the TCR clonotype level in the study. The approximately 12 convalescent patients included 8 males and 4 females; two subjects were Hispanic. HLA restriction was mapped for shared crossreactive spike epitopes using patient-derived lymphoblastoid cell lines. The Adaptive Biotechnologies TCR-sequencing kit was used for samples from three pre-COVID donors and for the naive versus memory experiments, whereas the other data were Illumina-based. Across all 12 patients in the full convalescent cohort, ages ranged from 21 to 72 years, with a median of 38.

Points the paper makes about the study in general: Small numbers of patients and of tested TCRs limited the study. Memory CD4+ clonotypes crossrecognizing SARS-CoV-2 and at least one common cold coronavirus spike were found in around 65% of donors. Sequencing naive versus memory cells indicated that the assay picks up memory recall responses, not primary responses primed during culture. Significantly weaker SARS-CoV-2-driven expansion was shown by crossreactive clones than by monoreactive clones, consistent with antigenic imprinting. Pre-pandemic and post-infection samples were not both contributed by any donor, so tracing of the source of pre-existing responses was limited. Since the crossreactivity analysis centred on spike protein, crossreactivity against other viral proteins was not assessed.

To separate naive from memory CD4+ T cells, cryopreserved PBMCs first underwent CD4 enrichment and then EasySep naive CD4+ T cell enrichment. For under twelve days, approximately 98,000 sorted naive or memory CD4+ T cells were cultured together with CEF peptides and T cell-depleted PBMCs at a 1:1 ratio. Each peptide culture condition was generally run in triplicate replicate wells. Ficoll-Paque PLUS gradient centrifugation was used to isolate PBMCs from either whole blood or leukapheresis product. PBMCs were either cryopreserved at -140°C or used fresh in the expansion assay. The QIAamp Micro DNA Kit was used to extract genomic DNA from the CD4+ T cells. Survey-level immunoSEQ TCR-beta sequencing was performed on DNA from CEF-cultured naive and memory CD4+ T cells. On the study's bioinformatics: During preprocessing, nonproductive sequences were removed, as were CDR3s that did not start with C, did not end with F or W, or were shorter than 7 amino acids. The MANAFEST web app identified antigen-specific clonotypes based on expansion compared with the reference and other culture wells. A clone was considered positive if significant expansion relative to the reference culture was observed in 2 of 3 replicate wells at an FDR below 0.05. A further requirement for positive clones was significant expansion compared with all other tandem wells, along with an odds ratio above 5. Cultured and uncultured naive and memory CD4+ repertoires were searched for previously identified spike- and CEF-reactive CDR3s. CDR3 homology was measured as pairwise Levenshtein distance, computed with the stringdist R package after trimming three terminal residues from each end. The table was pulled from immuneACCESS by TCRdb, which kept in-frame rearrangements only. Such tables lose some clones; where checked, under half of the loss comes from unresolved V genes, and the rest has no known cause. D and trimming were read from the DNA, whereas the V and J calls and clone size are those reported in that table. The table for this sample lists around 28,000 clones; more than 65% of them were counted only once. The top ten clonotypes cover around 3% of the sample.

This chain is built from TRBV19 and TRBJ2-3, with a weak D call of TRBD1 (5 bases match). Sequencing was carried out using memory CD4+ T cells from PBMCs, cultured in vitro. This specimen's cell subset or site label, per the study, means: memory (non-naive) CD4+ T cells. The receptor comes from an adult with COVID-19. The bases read TGTGCCTCCAGGGCGATAGCAGCAGATACGCAGTATTTT. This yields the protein CASRAIAADTQYF.